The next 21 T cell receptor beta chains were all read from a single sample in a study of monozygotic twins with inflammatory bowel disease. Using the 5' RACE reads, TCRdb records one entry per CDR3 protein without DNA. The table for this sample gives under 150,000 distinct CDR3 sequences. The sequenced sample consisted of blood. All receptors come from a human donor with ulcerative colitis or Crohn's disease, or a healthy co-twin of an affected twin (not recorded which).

CDR3: CASSGPQGRDTQYF. The J gene is TRBJ2-3, the V gene TRBV9; the TRBD1 assignment by TCRdb is unverifiable without DNA. The CDR3 length is 14 residues. The V gene's germline CDR1 is SGDLS and CDR2 YYNGEE.

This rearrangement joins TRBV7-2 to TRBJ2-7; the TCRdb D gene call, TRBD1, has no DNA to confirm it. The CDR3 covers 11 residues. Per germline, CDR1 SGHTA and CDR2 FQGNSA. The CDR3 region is CASSSQGWQYF.

The CDR3 reads CSARDRGWHQPQHF. J is TRBJ1-5 and V is TRBV20-1. This CDR3 region has 14 residues. Germline CDR1 reads DFQATT; CDR2 reads SNEGSKA (reference sequence).

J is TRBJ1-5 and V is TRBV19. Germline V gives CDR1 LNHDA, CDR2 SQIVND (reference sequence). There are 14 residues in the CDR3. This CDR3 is CASMAAGLREPQHF.

The CDR3 is CASSTTYEQYF. This chain connects TRBV12-3 or TRBV12-4 to TRBJ2-7. This CDR3 region has 11 residues.

The CDR3 loop reads CASSVAEEEKLFF. The chain is built from TRBV12-3 or TRBV12-4 and TRBJ1-4. The CDR3 has 13 amino acids.

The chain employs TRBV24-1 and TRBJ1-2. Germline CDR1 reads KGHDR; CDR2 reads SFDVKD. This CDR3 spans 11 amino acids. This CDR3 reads CATSEGYGYTF.

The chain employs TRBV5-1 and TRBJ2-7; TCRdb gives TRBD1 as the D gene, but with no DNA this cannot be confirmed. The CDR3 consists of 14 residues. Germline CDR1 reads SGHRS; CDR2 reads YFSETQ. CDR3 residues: CASSLARDSYEQYF. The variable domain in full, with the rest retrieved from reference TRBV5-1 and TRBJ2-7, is KAGVTQTPRYLIKTRGQQVTLSCSPISGHRSVSWYQQTPGQGLQFLFEYFSETQRNKGNFPGRFSGRQFSNSRSEMNVSTLELGDSALYLCASSLARDSYEQYFGPGTRLTVT.

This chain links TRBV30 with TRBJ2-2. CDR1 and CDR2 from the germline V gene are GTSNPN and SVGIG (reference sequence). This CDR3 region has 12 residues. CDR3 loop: CAWTPNTGELFF.

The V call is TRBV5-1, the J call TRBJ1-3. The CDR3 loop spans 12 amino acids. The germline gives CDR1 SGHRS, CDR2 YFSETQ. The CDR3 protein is CASSATGNTIYF.

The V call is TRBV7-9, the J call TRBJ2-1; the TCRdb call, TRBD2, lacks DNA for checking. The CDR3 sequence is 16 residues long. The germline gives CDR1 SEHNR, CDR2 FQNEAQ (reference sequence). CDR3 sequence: CASSFSRTSGYNEQFF.

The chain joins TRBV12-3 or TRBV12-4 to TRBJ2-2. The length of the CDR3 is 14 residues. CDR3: CASSLESNTGELFF.

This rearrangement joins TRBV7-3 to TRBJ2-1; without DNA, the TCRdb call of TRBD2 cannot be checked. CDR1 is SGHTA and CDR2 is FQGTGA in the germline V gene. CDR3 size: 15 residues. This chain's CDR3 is CASSPGTSGANEQFF.

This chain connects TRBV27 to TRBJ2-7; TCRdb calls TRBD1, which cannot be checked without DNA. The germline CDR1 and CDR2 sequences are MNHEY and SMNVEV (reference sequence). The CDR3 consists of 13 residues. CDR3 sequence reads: CASSSTANYEQYF.

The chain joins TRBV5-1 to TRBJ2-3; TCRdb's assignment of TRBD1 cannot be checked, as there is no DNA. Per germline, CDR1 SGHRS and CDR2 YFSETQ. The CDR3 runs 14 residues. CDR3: CATEQGGGTDTQYF. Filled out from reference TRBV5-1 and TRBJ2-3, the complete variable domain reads KAGVTQTPRYLIKTRGQQVTLSCSPISGHRSVSWYQQTPGQGLQFLFEYFSETQRNKGNFPGRFSGRQFSNSRSEMNVSTLELGDSALYLCATEQGGGTDTQYFGPGTRLTVL.

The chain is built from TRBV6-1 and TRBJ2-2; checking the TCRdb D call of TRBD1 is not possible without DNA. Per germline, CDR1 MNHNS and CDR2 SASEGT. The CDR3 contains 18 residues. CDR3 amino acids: CASRPALGQGRDTGELFF.

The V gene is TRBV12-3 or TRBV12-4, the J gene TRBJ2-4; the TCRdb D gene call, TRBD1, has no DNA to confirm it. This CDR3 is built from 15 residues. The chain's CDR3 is CASSPEQGAKNIQYF.

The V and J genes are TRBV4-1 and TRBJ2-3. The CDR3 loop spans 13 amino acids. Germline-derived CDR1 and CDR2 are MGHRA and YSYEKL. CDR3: CASSQVGTDTQYF.

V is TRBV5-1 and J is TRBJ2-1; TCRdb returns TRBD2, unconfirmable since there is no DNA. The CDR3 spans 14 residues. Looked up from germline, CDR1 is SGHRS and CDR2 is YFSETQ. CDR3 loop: CASSRRGEHNEQFF. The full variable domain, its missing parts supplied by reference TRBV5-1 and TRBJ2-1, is KAGVTQTPRYLIKTRGQQVTLSCSPISGHRSVSWYQQTPGQGLQFLFEYFSETQRNKGNFPGRFSGRQFSNSRSEMNVSTLELGDSALYLCASSRRGEHNEQFFGPGTRLTVL.

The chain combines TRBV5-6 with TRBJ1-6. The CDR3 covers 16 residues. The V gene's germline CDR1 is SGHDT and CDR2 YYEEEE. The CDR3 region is CASSLGSAGWASPLHF.

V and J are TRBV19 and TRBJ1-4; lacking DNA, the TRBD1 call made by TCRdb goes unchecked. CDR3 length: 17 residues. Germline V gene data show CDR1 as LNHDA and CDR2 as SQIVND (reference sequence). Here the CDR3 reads CASSAPGRGRTNEKLFF.